This section outlines one T cell receptor beta chain sequence together with its context. Its antigen is undetermined. This sample was included in a study of cytomegalovirus exposure and HLA in healthy donors. Study outcomes and limitations: A later analysis linked a missense variant in DCLRE1C to the trimming of TCR beta V and J genes.

CDR1 is SGHNT and CDR2 is YYREEE in the germline V gene (reference sequence). Trimming left V 1 base short and J 1 base short, with 5 bases between. The CDR3 length is 13 residues. All the people who gave samples were healthy bone marrow donors. 60 Vbeta and 13 Jbeta primers were used in PCR. Sequencing used immunoSEQ multiplex PCR; TCRdb keeps in-frame clones, though not all of them. Among roughly 130,000 clones listed, around three quarters were seen once. The TCR was taken from a man between 35 and 55 years old in good health and CMV-seronegative. V usage is TRBV5-4 and J usage is TRBJ1-1; D perhaps matches TRBD1 (5 bases). What was sequenced was PBMCs. For the CDR3, the DNA is TGTGCCAGCAGCTTGCAGGGGAACACTGAAGCTTTCTTT. It codes for CASSLQGNTEAFF.